A single sample gave rise to the 24 T cell receptor beta chains below, sequenced in a study of early T cells in non-severe SARS-CoV-2 infection. Each CDR3 protein gets one entry after TCRdb re-called the 5' RACE reads with MiXCR. The repertoire holds 40,000 or so distinct CDR3 sequences, with 4.5% to 7% as singletons. Here the sequenced sample was whole blood, taken at baseline. The source is an adult who was a healthcare worker with PCR-confirmed SARS-CoV-2 infection or an uninfected control (not recorded which).

This clonotype was counted between two and nine times. This chain joins TRBV30 and TRBJ2-2; D is unclear. The CDR3 contains 13 residues. Germline CDR1 reads GTSNPN; CDR2 reads SVGIG (reference sequence). The V and J ends lost 4 bases and 3 bases respectively, with 9 bases between them. CDR3 nucleotide sequence: TGTGCCTGGAACGGCATCCACACCGGGGAGCTGTTTTTT. This translates into CAWNGIHTGELFF.

This clonotype occurred many times. This chain joins TRBV5-1 and TRBJ2-1, with D maybe TRBD2 (5 bases). Germline assignment: CDR1 SGHRS and CDR2 YFSETQ. Between the trimmed V and J ends, which lost 0 bases and 0 bases, there was a span of 7 bases. The CDR3 is 15 residues long. CDR3 in DNA: TGCGCCAGCAGCTTGGGAGGGAGCTCCTACAATGAGCAGTTCTTC. Its translation: CASSLGGSSYNEQFF.

Note on this clonotype: The junction shows a germline mismatch at one end, possibly a read error. The chain uses TRBV29-1 and TRBJ2-3; D remains ambiguous. CDR1 is SQVTM, CDR2 ANQGSEA, per germline. This CDR3 is built from 11 residues. This chain's CDR3 is CSVGLWDMQYF. CDR3 DNA: TGCAGCGTTGGGTTATGGGATATGCAGTATTTT.

This clonotype was detected ten times or more. The CDR3 loop is CSARDNRGNQPQHF. The CDR3 coding sequence is TGCAGTGCTAGAGATAACAGGGGTAATCAGCCCCAGCATTTT. The chain couples TRBV20-1 to TRBJ1-5; TRBD1 matches 7 bases. CDR3 size: 14 residues. Looked up from germline, CDR1 is DFQATT and CDR2 is SNEGSKA (reference sequence). The J segment lost 4 bases and the V segment lost 0 bases, leaving 3 bases of the junction unmatched.

Many counts were recorded for this clonotype. This chain joins TRBV27 and TRBJ2-1; 10 nucleotides line up with TRBD2. Germline CDR1 reads MNHEY; CDR2 reads SMNVEV (reference sequence). Unmatched junction bases numbered 7, after V lost 3 bases and J lost 2 bases. This CDR3 region has 17 residues. The CDR3 DNA follows: TGTGCCAGCAGTTTGATTCTAGCGGGAGTTCCCTACAATGAGCAGTTCTTC. Translating it yields CASSLILAGVPYNEQFF.

This clonotype was seen more than once but under ten times. The chain links TRBV29-1 to TRBJ2-3; 12 bases are a match to TRBD2. The J segment lost 5 bases and the V segment lost 6 bases, leaving 12 bases of the junction unmatched. Germline V gene data show CDR1 as SQVTM and CDR2 as ANQGSEA. This CDR3 has 16 residues. CDR3 bases: TGCAGCGTCGATCTAGCGGGAGGGCCTATCGGAGATACGCAGTATTTT. Its protein is CSVDLAGGPIGDTQYF.

This clonotype was found many times. The J gene is TRBJ2-5, the V gene TRBV11-2; D is uncertain. The CDR3 extends over 10 amino acids. Germline loops: CDR1 SGHAT, CDR2 FQNNGV. V was cut by 8 bases and J by 1 base, with 2 bases left in between. The CDR3 DNA reads as TGTGCCAGCGGCCAAGAGACCCAGTACTTC. Translation: CASGQETQYF.

This clonotype was detected only a few times. The V and J genes are TRBV24-1 and TRBJ1-5; TRBD1 agrees at 7 bases. Germline CDR1 and CDR2: KGHDR and SFDVKD. Trimming cost V 2 bases and J 2 bases; bases outside gene matches: 2. The CDR3 covers 15 residues. The CDR3 region has the DNA TGTGCCACCAGTGATTCAACAGGGGGCAATCAGCCCCAGCATTTT. This translates into CATSDSTGGNQPQHF.

This clonotype occurred many times. This chain links TRBV19 with TRBJ2-7; possible D gene TRBD1, 6 bases. There are 12 residues in the CDR3. The V gene lost 10 bases and the J gene lost 0 bases, with 10 bases spanning the gap. Germline V gene lookup returns CDR1 LNHDA and CDR2 SQIVND (reference sequence). The CDR3 DNA follows: TGTGCCACACAGGGACCCTCCTACGAGCAGTACTTC. As protein: CATQGPSYEQYF.

This clonotype was seen many times. CDR3 residues: CASSQGLAGAGSGELFF. Here the CDR3 DNA reads TGCGCCAGCAGTCAAGGACTAGCGGGAGCGGGGTCCGGGGAGCTGTTTTTT. The rearrangement joins TRBV5-1 to TRBJ2-2; 13 bases are shared with TRBD2. Germline CDR1 reads SGHRS; CDR2 reads YFSETQ. The CDR3 runs to 17 residues. V lost 5 bases, J lost 6 bases, and 10 bases stayed unmatched.

This clonotype has at least ten counts. Because the CDR3's place on the DNA is in doubt, the DNA is left out and the CDR3 is given as listed by TCRdb. The chain employs TRBV11-2 and TRBJ2-3; TRBD1, the table's D call, lacks a check against the DNA. CDR1 and CDR2 (germline): SGHAT, FQNNGV. The CDR3 comprises 14 residues, both ends counted. CDR3 loop: CASSSSTRGGTQYF.

At least ten counts were recorded for this clonotype. The gene calls are TRBV6-1 and TRBJ2-7, with 7 bases matching TRBD2. Trimming took 6 bases from V and 0 from J; bases not matched to a gene: 8. Per germline, CDR1 MNHNS and CDR2 SASEGT. There are 15 residues in the CDR3. The CDR3 loop reads CASRGGSGSSYEQYF. CDR3 nucleotides: TGTGCCAGCAGGGGGGGGAGTGGGAGCTCCTACGAGCAGTACTTC.

This clonotype was recorded at least ten times. The genes are TRBV7-2 and TRBJ1-5; D is undetermined. Trimming stripped 0 bases from V and 3 bases from J, with 9 bases between. CDR3 length: 15 amino acids. CDR1 is SGHTA, CDR2 FQGNSA, per germline. The CDR3 nucleotides are TGTGCCAGCAGCTTAGCCGGGGTTCCCAATCAGCCCCAGCATTTT. Residues: CASSLAGVPNQPQHF.

A few counts support this clonotype. This CDR3 is CASSRGTDSGNTIYF. In DNA form, the CDR3 reads TGTGCCAGCAGCCGCGGGACCGACTCTGGAAACACCATATATTTT. The chain combines TRBV3-1 with TRBJ1-3, with D possibly matching TRBD1 (5 bases). Between the trimmed V and J ends, which lost 4 bases and 0 bases, there was a span of 10 bases. Germline CDR1 and CDR2: LGHDT and YNNKEL (reference sequence). The CDR3 runs 15 residues.

This clonotype was seen repeatedly, ten times or more. The rearrangement joins TRBV20-1 to TRBJ2-5; weak D call: TRBD2 (6 bases). This CDR3 has 15 residues. Trimming took 3 bases from V and 0 from J, leaving 14 bases between them. Germline V CDR1 and CDR2: DFQATT, SNEGSKA (reference sequence). The DNA of the CDR3 is TGCAGTGCTAGGGGTAGCGGTTGGTACCAAGAGACCCAGTACTTC. Amino acid sequence: CSARGSGWYQETQYF.

In its sample, this clonotype was seen many times. The chain uses TRBV2 and TRBJ2-7, with 13 bases lining up with TRBD2. Looked up from germline, CDR1 is SNHLY and CDR2 is FYNNEI. Trimming cost V 7 bases and J 2 bases; bases outside gene matches: 5. This CDR3 has 15 amino acids. The CDR3 loop is CASKGLAGVTYEQYF. The CDR3 DNA reads TGTGCCAGCAAAGGACTAGCGGGGGTAACCTACGAGCAGTACTTC.

The V call is TRBV12-3 or TRBV12-4, the J call TRBJ2-7, with D tentatively TRBD2 (5 bases). The CDR3 length is 11 residues. The V and J ends lost 10 bases and 3 bases respectively, with 10 bases between them. The CDR3 reads CATTAGYEQYF. CDR3 bases: TGTGCCACCACTGCGGGCTACGAGCAGTACTTC.

In its sample, this clonotype was seen a few times. The chain recombines TRBV7-3 with TRBJ2-5; D is unresolved. Germline V gene sequence: CDR1 SGHTA, CDR2 FQGTGA. The V end lost 4 bases, the J end lost 1 base, and 7 bases lay between the germline ends. The CDR3 loop spans 13 amino acids. CDR3 in amino acids: CASSSTTQETQYF. Here the CDR3 DNA reads TGTGCCAGCAGCTCTACAACCCAAGAGACCCAGTACTTC.

This clonotype showed up many times. V is TRBV7-8 and J is TRBJ1-5, with a tentative D call TRBD1 (6 bases). The CDR3 is made up of 15 amino acids. The V end was cut by 1 base, the J end by 7 bases, with 14 bases between. Germline assignment: CDR1 SGHVS and CDR2 FQNEAQ. The CDR3 coding sequence is TGTGCCAGCAGCTTAGAACGGGGGGCGGACCAGCCCCAGCATTTT. Translation gives CASSLERGADQPQHF.

This clonotype was observed at least ten times. CDR3 in amino acids: CASSQMNSWDEQYF. The CDR3 region has the DNA TGTGCCAGCAGCCAAATGAACAGTTGGGACGAGCAGTACTTC. The chain employs TRBV14 and TRBJ2-7; D gene unclear. V was clipped by 2 bases and J by 5 bases, with 13 bases between them. Germline CDR1 reads SGHDN; CDR2 reads FVKESK. The CDR3 is made up of 14 amino acids.

This clonotype has a count of ten or more. This chain links TRBV12-3 or TRBV12-4 with TRBJ1-6, with 8 bases fitting TRBD1. This CDR3 region has 17 residues. V shed 6 bases, J shed 9 bases, and the junction held 16 bases outside the gene matches. This CDR3 is CASRSRGTGGFVSPLHF. DNA for the CDR3: TGTGCCAGCAGATCGAGGGGGACAGGAGGTTTTGTTTCACCCCTCCACTTT.

This clonotype was detected many times. The chain couples TRBV20-1 to TRBJ2-3; 7 bases match TRBD1. Germline CDR1 DFQATT, CDR2 SNEGSKA (reference sequence). This CDR3 is 13 amino acids long. V lost 6 bases to trimming and J lost 2 bases; unmatched junction nucleotides: 5. CDR3 region: CSASGGSTDTQYF. In DNA form, the CDR3 reads TGCAGTGCCTCAGGGGGTTCCACAGATACGCAGTATTTT.

This clonotype was recorded many times. V and J are TRBV25-1 and TRBJ2-3, with D unresolved. CDR1 is MGHDK, CDR2 SYGVNS, per germline. The germline V and J ends were trimmed by 4 bases and 4 bases, with 0 bases remaining between them. The CDR3 sequence is 10 residues long. The CDR3 loop reads CASSADTQYF. The CDR3 DNA reads TGTGCCAGCAGTGCAGATACGCAGTATTTT.

This clonotype was seen repeatedly, ten times or more. The chain couples TRBV10-2 to TRBJ2-2, with a weak D call TRBD1 (5 bases). This CDR3 has 14 amino acids. In germline, CDR1 is WSHSY, CDR2 SAAADI. Trimming took 6 bases from V and 3 from J, leaving 11 bases between them. CDR3 loop: CASSMDIYTGELFF. The CDR3 nucleotides read TGCGCCAGCAGCATGGACATTTACACCGGGGAGCTGTTTTTT.